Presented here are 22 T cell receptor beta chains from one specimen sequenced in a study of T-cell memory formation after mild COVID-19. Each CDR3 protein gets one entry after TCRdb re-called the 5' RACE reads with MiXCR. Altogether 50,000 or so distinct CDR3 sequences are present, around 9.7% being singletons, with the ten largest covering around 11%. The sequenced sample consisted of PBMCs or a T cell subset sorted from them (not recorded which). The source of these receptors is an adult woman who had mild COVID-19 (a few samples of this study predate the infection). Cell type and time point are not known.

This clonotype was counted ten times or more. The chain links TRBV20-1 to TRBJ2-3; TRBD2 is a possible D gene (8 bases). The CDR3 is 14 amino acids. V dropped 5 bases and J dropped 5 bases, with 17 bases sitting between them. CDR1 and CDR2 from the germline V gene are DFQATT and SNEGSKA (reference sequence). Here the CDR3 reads CSALAGQPLDTQYF. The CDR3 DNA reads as TGCAGTGCTTTAGCGGGACAGCCCCTAGATACGCAGTATTTT.

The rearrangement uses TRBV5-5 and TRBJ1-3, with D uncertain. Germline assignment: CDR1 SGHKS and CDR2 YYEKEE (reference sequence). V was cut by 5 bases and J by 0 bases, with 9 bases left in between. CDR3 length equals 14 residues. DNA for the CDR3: TGTGCCAGCAGGGCAGTGCACTCTGGAAACACCATATATTTT. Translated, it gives CASRAVHSGNTIYF.

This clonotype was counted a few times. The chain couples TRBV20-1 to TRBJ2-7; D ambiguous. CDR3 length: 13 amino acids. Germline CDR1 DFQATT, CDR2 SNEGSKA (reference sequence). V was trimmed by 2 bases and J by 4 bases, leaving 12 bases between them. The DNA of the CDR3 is TGCAGTGCTAGACTGGCCCCGGGTTACGAGCAGTACTTC. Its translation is CSARLAPGYEQYF.

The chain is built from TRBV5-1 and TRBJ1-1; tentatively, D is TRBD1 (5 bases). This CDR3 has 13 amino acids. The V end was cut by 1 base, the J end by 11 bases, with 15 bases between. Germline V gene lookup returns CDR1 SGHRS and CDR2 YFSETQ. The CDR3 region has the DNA TGCGCCAGCAGCTTGCAAGGACAATCGGTCGCTTTCTTT. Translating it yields CASSLQGQSVAFF.

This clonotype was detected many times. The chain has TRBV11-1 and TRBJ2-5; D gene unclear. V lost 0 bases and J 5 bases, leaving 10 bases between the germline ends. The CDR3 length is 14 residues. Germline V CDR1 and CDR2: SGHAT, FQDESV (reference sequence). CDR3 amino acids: CASSLAYFGETQYF. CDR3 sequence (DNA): TGTGCCAGCAGCTTAGCTTATTTTGGGGAGACCCAGTACTTC.

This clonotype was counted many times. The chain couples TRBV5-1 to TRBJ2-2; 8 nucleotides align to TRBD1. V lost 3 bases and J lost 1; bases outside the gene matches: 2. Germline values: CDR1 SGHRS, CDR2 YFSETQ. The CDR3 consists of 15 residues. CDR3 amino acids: CASSSGQGNTGELFF. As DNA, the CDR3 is TGCGCCAGCAGCTCAGGACAGGGGAACACCGGGGAGCTGTTTTTT.

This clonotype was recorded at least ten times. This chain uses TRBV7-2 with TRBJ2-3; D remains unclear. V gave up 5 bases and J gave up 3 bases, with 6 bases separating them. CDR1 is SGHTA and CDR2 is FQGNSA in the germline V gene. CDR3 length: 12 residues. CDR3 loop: CASSDYTDTQYF. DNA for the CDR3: TGTGCCAGCAGCGATTATACAGATACGCAGTATTTT.

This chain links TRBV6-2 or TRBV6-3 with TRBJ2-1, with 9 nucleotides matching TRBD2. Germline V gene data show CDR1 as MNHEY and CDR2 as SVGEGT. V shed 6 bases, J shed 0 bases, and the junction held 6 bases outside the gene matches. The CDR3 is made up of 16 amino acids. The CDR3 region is CASSQSSGASYNEQFF. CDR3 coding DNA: TGTGCCAGCAGCCAATCTAGCGGGGCCTCCTACAATGAGCAGTTCTTC.

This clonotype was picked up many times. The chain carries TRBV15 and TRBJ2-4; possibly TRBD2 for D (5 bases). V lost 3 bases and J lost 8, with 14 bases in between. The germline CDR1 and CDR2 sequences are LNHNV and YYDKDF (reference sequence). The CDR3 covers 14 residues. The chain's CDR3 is CATSSRGSGDIQYF. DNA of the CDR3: TGTGCCACCAGCAGCCGGGGATCTGGGGACATTCAGTACTTC.

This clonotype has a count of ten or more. In DNA form, the CDR3 reads TGTGCCATCAGTGCCCGACAGGACTACAATGAGCAGTTCTTC. This gives the protein CAISARQDYNEQFF. The chain recombines TRBV10-3 with TRBJ2-1; maybe TRBD1 (6 bases). Trimming pared 4 bases from V and 3 bases from J, leaving 10 bases between. Germline CDR1 and CDR2: ENHRY and SYGVKD. The length of the CDR3 is 14 residues.

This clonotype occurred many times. The CDR3, as DNA: TGTGCCAGCAGTCCAACAGGGGACACAGATACGCAGTATTTT. Translating gives CASSPTGDTDTQYF. The rearrangement joins TRBV21-1 to TRBJ2-3; TRBD1, the table's D call, lacks a check against the DNA. TRBV21-1 is termed a pseudogene. The CDR3 is 14 amino acids.

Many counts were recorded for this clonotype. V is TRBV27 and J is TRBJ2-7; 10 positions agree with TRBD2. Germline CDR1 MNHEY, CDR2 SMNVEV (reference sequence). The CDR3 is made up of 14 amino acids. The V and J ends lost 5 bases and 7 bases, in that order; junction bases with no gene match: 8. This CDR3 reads CASSPLLAGREQYF. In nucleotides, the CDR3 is TGTGCCAGCAGTCCGCTACTAGCGGGGAGGGAGCAGTACTTC.

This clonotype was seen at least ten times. This chain's CDR3 is CASSLVTSGPVYEQYF. The CDR3 DNA follows: TGTGCCAGCAGCTTAGTTACTAGCGGTCCCGTCTACGAGCAGTACTTC. The rearrangement links TRBV7-9 to TRBJ2-7, with 8 nucleotides matching TRBD2. After removal of 1 base from V and 3 bases from J, the junction contained 8 bases not matched to a gene. Germline V gene data show CDR1 as SEHNR and CDR2 as FQNEAQ (reference sequence). The CDR3 sequence is 16 residues long.

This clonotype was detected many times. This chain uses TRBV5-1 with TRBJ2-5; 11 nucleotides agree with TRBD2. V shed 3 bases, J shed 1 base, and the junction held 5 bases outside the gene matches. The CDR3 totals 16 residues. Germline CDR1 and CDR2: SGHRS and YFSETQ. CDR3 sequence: CASSSTGLAAQETQYF. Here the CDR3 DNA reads TGCGCCAGCAGCTCCACGGGACTAGCGGCCCAAGAGACCCAGTACTTC.

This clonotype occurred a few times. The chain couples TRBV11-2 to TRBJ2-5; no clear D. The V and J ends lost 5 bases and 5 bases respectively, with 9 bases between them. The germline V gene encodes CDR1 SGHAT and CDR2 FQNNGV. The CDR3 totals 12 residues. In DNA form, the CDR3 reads TGTGCCAGCAGCCGATCAGGCGAGACCCAGTACTTC. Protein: CASSRSGETQYF.

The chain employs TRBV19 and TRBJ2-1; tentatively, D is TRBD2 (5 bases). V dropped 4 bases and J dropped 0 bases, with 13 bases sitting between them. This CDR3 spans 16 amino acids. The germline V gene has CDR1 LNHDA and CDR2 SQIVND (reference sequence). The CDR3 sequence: CASSKEASSSYNEQFF. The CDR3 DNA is TGTGCCAGTAGTAAGGAGGCTAGCAGCTCCTACAATGAGCAGTTCTTC.

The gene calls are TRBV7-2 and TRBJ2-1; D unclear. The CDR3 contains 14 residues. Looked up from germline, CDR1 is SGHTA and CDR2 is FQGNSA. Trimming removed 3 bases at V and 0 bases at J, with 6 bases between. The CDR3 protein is CASSFGSSYNEQFF. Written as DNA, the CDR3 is TGTGCCAGCAGCTTTGGCAGCTCCTACAATGAGCAGTTCTTC.

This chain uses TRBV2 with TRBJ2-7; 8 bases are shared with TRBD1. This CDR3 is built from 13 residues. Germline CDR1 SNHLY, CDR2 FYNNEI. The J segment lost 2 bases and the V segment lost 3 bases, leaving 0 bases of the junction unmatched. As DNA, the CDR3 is TGTGCCAGCAGTGAGGACAGGGCCTACGAGCAGTACTTC. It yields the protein CASSEDRAYEQYF.

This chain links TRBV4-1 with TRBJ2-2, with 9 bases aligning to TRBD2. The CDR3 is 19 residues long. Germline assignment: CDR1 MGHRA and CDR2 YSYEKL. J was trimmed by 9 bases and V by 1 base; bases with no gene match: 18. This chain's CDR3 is CASSQVGGGRALGRWELFF. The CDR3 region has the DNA TGCGCCAGCAGCCAAGTCGGCGGCGGGAGGGCGTTAGGGCGTTGGGAGCTGTTTTTT.

The CDR3 nucleotides read TGTGCCAGCAGGAAAACCCCGGCTGTGATTAACACTGAAGCTTTCTTT. Protein: CASRKTPAVINTEAFF. V gene TRBV11-2 combines with J gene TRBJ1-1; no clear D gene. Germline CDR1 reads SGHAT; CDR2 reads FQNNGV. This CDR3 region has 16 residues. Trimming took 6 bases from V and 2 from J, leaving 19 bases between them.

The CDR3 protein is CAWDRGYSNQPQHF. DNA of the CDR3: TGTGCCTGGGACAGGGGATATAGCAATCAGCCCCAGCATTTT. This chain connects TRBV30 to TRBJ1-5; 8 bases agree with TRBD1. The germline V gene encodes CDR1 GTSNPN and CDR2 SVGIG (reference sequence). The CDR3 has 14 residues. V shed 5 bases and J 0 bases; nucleotides not matched to a gene: 3.

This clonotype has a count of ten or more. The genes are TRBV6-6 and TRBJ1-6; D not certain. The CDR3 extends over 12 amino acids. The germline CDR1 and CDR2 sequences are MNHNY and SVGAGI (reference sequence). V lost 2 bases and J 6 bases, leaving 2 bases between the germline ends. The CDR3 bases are TGTGCCAGCAGTTACCTTAATTCACCCCTCCACTTT. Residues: CASSYLNSPLHF.